What follows are 3 T cell receptor beta chains derived from one specimen sequenced in a study of neurological immune-mediated disorders. TCRdb re-derived calls from the 5' RACE reads in MiXCR, one entry per CDR3 protein. Among about 55,000 distinct CDR3 sequences listed, less than 4.5% were seen once. Material: PBMCs. The receptor set was obtained from a man aged 25 to 40 with multiple sclerosis.

This clonotype was picked up many times. V gene TRBV7-2 combines with J gene TRBJ1-4; TRBD1 agrees at 7 bases. Germline V lookup: CDR1 SGHTA, CDR2 FQGNSA. With 4 bases clipped from V and 5 bases from J, the junction kept 4 bases outside the gene matches. The CDR3 is 14 amino acids. The CDR3 DNA sequence: TGTGCCAGCAGCTCCGGGACAGAAAATGAAAAACTGTTTTTT. It translates to CASSSGTENEKLFF. Combining the CDR3 with reference TRBV7-2 and TRBJ1-4 gives the whole variable domain GAGVSQSPSNKVTEKGKDVELRCDPISGHTALYWYRQSLGQGLEFLIYFQGNSAPDKSGLPSDRFSAERTGGSVSTLTIQRTQQEDSAVYLCASSSGTENEKLFFGSGTQLSVL.

This clonotype was recorded at least ten times. The gene calls are TRBV5-1 and TRBJ2-1, with TRBD2 matching over 8 bases. Germline CDR1 SGHRS, CDR2 YFSETQ. The CDR3 is 19 residues long. The V gene end was trimmed by 4 bases and the J gene end by 8 bases; junction bases not matched to a gene: 23. CDR3 in amino acids: CASSTNTVGLAGSRYEQFF. CDR3 bases: TGCGCCAGCAGCACCAACACCGTGGGGCTAGCGGGCAGTAGATATGAGCAGTTCTTC.

This clonotype was seen repeatedly, ten times or more. The genes are TRBV28 and TRBJ2-2, with D hard to call. The CDR3 spans 12 residues. The germline V gene has CDR1 MDHEN and CDR2 SYDVKM. Trimming removed 1 base from V and 6 bases from J, with 3 bases in between. For the CDR3, the DNA is TGTGCCAGCAGTTTATTGTCCGGGGAGCTGTTTTTT. Translation: CASSLLSGELFF.